This paragraph covers one T cell receptor (beta chain) sequence. No cognate antigen has been identified for it. No qualities accompany the bases; no much larger clone lies one base away. The sample comes from a study of blood T cells in healthy people across ages (dated by TCRdb to between 2014 and 2017). For the study in its entirety: Template switching captured roughly one uniquely barcoded TCR beta cDNA molecule per two T cells in model experiments. For two donors (one aged 18 to 30 and one aged 80 or older), the study analyzed two additional independent replicas of 1 million unique cDNA reads from the same blood draw. To track age-related changes in TCR beta repertoire diversity, the study relied on deep sequencing normalized with unique cDNA molecular identifiers. Four age groups were formed from the donors: young (average around 15 years), middle-aged (approximately 42), aged (under 70) and long-lived (approximately 80). To avoid experimental bias, donors of different ages were distributed randomly across sequencing lanes. Overall study outcomes, separate from this receptor: Compared with the aged group, more naive CD4+ T cells, fewer expanded clones and increased TCR diversity were shown by the long-lived group, suggesting age selection. Because donor CMV infection status was unknown, age-related changes in expanded clonotypes were potentially confounded. Observed TCR beta diversity per million T cells fell roughly linearly with age, and a significant reduction was already apparent by age about 38. Conclusive comparison of naive and antigen-experienced compartments was prevented by the profiling of bulk unsorted PBMCs. A strong correlation was found between observed TCR beta diversity and the percentage of naive T cells measured by flow cytometry. Estimates of total diversity based on one million sequenced T cells were regarded as lower bounds and as underestimates.

As encoded in the germline V gene (reference sequence), CDR1 is LNHDA while CDR2 is SQIVND. Inclusive of the bounding cysteine and phenylalanine, the CDR3 is 13 residues long. Of the read, only the CDR3 DNA is kept; its 39 bases are in frame from base 1. Trimming takes 7 bases from V and 8 bases from J, and the germline ends sit 14 bases apart. Systemically healthy Caucasian individuals from Russia, 35 to 50 in total and aged roughly 6 to 95 years, were included as donors. Around 10 milliliters of peripheral blood were drawn from each donor into EDTA-treated Vacutainer tubes. PBMCs were isolated by Ficoll-Paque density-gradient centrifugation, with at least 7 million obtained per sample. Total RNA, at least 5.5 micrograms per sample, was extracted from PBMCs with Trizol reagent. For every donor, an aliquot of PBMCs went through flow cytometry to measure the percentages of naive CD45RAhigh/CD27high T cells.

Library preparation was by 5' RACE. This sample was sequenced with an Illumina HiSeq 2500. The second PCR ran for about 7 to 11 cycles and used a J-beta primer mix along with a sample-barcoded 5' primer. A template-switch 5' adaptor carrying 12 random nucleotides introduced a unique molecular identifier onto each TCR beta cDNA molecule. Each sample yielded at least 2.5 million CDR3-containing paired-end reads. All of the RNA was converted into first-strand cDNA using the Mint cDNA synthesis kit, with a TRBC-specific oligonucleotide serving as the primer. All cDNA was treated with uracil-DNA glycosylase and then went through a first 18-cycle PCR with the universal primers M1SS and BC2_uni_R. Concerning the study's data processing: For normalization, 1 million high-quality reads were randomly selected from each sample, with every read carrying a distinct molecular identifier. Instead of being binned into consensus sequences, reads with shared molecular identifiers were discarded. MiTCR, with a Q25 quality threshold and the strictest error-elimination algorithm, was used for CDR3 identification, clonotype clustering and error correction. Lower-bound total TCR beta diversity was estimated with a nonparametric unseen species model using Euler transformation. TCRdb itself trimmed the public reads at Q25 with fastp, ran MiXCR and retained productive beta chains. Here each entry gathers all rows of one CDR3 protein and keeps the most common genes and DNA. It is TCRdb's table, rather than the study itself, that gives the V and J calls and clone size. Across this sample there are 550,000 to 750,000 distinct CDR3 sequences, with under 25% seen only once. Approximately 3.7% of the sample comes from the top ten.

Sequencing was done on a sample of blood. This chain is built from TRBV19 and TRBJ1-4, with the D gene call left open. The clonotype was recovered from a man between 65 and 85 years old in good health. CDR3 reads: CASTRTPGEKLFF. In nucleotides, the sequence is TGTGCCAGTACCCGGACGCCCGGCGAAAAACTGTTTTTT.